Presented here are 3 T cell receptor beta chains from one specimen sequenced in a study of STAT3 mutations in large granular lymphocyte leukemia. Study findings and constraints: Every T-LGLL patient had at least one immunodominant TCRbeta clonotype.

No antigen has been identified for these receptors. Only in-frame clones appear in the TCRdb table, and some are missing; sequencing was by immunoSEQ multiplex PCR. The sample includes around 8,500 clones, 85% to 90% of them seen just once. The material sequenced was peripheral blood mononuclear cells. The receptors stem from a man older than 75 with T-cell large granular lymphocyte leukemia. Some clones in this sample may be carry-over from other donors' samples.

The chain links TRBV4-2 to TRBJ1-2; D remains unclear. The CDR3 sequence is 14 residues long. Germline CDR1 LGHNA, CDR2 YNFKEQ. V was trimmed by 5 bases and J by 8 bases, leaving 18 bases between them. CDR3 coding DNA: TGTGCCAGCAGCTTGTTAAACCAGGATTTGGGCTACACCTTC. This translates into CASSLLNQDLGYTF.

J is TRBJ2-7 and V is TRBV29-1; 7 positions match TRBD1. Germline V gene data show CDR1 as SQVTM and CDR2 as ANQGSEA. The CDR3 sequence is 14 residues long. With 7 bases clipped from V and 0 bases from J, the junction kept 9 bases outside the gene matches. The CDR3 protein is CSAADRVDSYEQYF. The CDR3 nucleotides are TGCAGCGCCGCAGACAGGGTAGACTCCTACGAGCAGTACTTC.

The chain carries TRBV30 and TRBJ1-5, with D maybe TRBD1 (6 bases). CDR3 length: 14 residues. Trimming stripped 2 bases from V and 6 bases from J, with 14 bases between. The germline CDR1 and CDR2 sequences are GTSNPN and SVGIG (reference sequence). The CDR3 is CAWSSAGGGQPQHF. The DNA of the CDR3 is TGTGCCTGGAGTTCCGCCGGAGGGGGTCAGCCCCAGCATTTT.